One T cell receptor (beta chain) is described in this entry. Antigen: not known. The length of the CDR3 is 15 residues. The junction had 4 bases not matched to a gene; V was cut back by 6 bases and J by 4 bases. Germline loops: CDR1 MDHEN, CDR2 SYDVKM. The sample is drawn from a study of T cell repertoires in cytomegalovirus infection. Study outcomes and limitations: HLA-C-restricted, CMV-specific TCR beta clonotypes were dominant ex vivo. Carriage of CMV together with the relevant HLA was identifiable through cumulative public TCR beta family frequency.

TCRdb independently ran MiXCR on the reads; one entry per CDR3 protein. This sample has about 310,000 distinct CDR3 sequences; approximately 25% occur once, and the top ten carry about an eighth. The sequencing used cultured PBMCs, collected from culture after CMV antigen stimulation. This TCR came from a human donor in good health (CMV status not recorded). Some clones in this sample may be carry-over from other donors' samples. The V call is TRBV28, the J call TRBJ1-6, with 9 bases identical to TRBD1. This CDR3 reads CASRSGQGYNSPLHF. CDR3 in DNA: TGTGCCAGCAGGTCGGGACAGGGATATAATTCACCCCTCCACTTT.